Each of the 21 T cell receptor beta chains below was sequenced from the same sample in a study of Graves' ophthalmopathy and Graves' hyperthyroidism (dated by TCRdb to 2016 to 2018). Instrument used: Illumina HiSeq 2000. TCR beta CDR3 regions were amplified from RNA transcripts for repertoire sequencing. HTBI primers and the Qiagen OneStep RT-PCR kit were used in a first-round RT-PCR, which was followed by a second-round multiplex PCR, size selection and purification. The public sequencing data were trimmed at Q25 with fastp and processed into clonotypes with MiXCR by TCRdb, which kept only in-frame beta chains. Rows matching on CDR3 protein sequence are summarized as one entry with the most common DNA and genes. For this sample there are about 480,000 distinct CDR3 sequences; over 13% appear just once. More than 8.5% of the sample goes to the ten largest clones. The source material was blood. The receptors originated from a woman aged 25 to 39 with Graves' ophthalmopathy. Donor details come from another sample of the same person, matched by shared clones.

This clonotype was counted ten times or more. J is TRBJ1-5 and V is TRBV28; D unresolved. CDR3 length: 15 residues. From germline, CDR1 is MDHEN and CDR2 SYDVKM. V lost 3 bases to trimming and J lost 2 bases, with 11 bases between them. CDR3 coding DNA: TGTGCCAGCAGTTTTTCCCGGGGAGGCAATCAGCCCCAGCATTTT. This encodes CASSFSRGGNQPQHF.

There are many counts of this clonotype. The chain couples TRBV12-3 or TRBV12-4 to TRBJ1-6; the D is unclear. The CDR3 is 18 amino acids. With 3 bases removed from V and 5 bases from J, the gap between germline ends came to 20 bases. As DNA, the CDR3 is TGTGCCAGCAGTTTCGCCGCGATTGGGCAGCACAATAATTCACCCCTCCACTTT. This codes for CASSFAAIGQHNNSPLHF.

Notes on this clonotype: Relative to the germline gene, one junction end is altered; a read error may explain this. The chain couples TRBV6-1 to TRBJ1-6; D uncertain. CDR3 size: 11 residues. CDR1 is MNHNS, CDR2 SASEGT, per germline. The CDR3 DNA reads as TGTGTAGGAATGTATAATTCACACCTCCACTTT. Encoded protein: CVGMYNSHLHF.

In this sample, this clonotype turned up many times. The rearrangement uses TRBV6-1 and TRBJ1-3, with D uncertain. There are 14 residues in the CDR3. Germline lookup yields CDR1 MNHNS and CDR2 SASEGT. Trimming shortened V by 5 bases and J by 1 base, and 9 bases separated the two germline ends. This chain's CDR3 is CASSQTHSGNTIYF. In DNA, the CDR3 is TGTGCCAGCAGTCAGACCCATTCTGGAAACACCATATATTTT.

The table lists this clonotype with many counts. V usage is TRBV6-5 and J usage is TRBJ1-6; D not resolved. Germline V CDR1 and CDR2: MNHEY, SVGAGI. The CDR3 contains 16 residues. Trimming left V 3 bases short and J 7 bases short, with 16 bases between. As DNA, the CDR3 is TGTGCCAGCAGTTATTTTTCTCGGGGTAAAAATTCACCCCTCCACTTT. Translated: CASSYFSRGKNSPLHF.

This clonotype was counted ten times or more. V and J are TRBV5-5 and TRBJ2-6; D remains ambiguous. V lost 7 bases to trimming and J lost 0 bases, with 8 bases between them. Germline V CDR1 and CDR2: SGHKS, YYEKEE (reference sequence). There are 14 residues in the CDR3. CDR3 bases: TGTGCCAGCGAACCAACCTCTGGGGCCAACGTCCTGACTTTC. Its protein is CASEPTSGANVLTF.

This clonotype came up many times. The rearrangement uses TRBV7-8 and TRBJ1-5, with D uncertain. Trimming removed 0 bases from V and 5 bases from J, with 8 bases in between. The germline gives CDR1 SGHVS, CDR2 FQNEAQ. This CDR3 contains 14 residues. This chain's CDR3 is CASSLAGLYQPQHF. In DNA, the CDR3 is TGTGCCAGCAGCTTAGCAGGGTTATATCAGCCCCAGCATTTT.

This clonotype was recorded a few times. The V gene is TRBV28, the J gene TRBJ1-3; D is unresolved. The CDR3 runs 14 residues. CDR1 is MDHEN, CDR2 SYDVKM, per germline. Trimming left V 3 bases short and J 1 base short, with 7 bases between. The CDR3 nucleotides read TGTGCCAGCAGTTTCCTGAGTTCTGGAAACACCATATATTTT. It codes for CASSFLSSGNTIYF.

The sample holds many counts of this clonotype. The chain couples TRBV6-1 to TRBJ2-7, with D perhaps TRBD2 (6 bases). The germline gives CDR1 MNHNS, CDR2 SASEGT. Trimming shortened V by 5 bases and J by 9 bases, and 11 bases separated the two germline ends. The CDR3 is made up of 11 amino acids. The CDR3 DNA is TGTGCCAGCAGTCCCCCCGGGGGGCAGTACTTC. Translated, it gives CASSPPGGQYF.

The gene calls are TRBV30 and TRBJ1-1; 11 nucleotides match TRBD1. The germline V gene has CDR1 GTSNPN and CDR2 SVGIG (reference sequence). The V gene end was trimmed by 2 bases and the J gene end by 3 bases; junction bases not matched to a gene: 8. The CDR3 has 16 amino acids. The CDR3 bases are TGTGCCTGGAGTAGAGGGGACAGGGGGTTGGACACTGAAGCTTTCTTT. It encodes CAWSRGDRGLDTEAFF.

The CDR3 bases are TGCAGTGCTAGAGAAGCGAGCGGTACCTGGCGGCAGTACTTC. Amino acid sequence: CSAREASGTWRQYF. The V call is TRBV20-1, the J call TRBJ2-7; tentative D call: TRBD2 (5 bases). This CDR3 is built from 14 residues. Trimming shortened V by 0 bases and J by 9 bases, and 18 bases separated the two germline ends. Germline CDR1 and CDR2: DFQATT and SNEGSKA (reference sequence).

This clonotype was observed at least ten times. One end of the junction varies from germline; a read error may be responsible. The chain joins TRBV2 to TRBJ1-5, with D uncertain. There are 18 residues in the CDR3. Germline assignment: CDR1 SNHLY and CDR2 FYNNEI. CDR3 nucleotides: TGTGTCAGCAGTCTTGACTGGGCAGGAGAATATAGCAATCAGCCCCAGCATTTT. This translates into CVSSLDWAGEYSNQPQHF. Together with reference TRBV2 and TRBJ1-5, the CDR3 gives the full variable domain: EPEVTQTPSHQVTQMGQEVILRCVPISNHLYFYWYRQILGQKVEFLVSFYNNEISEKSEIFDDQFSVERPDGSNFTLKIRSTKLEDSAMYFCVSSLDWAGEYSNQPQHFGDGTRLSIL.

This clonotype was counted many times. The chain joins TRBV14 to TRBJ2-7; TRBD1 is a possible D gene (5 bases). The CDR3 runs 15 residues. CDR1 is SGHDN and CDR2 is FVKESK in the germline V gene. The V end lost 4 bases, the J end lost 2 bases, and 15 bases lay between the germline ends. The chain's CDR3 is CASSRMQGYTYEQYF. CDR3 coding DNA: TGTGCCAGCAGCCGGATGCAGGGATACACCTACGAGCAGTACTTC.

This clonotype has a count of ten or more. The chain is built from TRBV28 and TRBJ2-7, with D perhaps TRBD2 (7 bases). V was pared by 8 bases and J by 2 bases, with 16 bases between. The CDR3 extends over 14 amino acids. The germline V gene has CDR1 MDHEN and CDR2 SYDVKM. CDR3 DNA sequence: TGTGCCAGCGTCCGGGGGGCCAGGACCTACGAGCAGTACTTC. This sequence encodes CASVRGARTYEQYF.

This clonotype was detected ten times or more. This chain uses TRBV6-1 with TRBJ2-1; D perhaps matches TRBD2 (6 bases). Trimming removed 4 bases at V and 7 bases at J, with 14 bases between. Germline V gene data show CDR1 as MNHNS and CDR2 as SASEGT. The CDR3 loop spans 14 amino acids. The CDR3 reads CASSVAAQGNEQFF. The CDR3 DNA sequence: TGTGCCAGCAGTGTAGCGGCTCAGGGTAATGAGCAGTTCTTC.

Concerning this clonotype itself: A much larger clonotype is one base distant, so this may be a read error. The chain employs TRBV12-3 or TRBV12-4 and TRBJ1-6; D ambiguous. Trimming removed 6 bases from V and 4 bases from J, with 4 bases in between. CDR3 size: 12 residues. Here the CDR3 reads CASSTYNSPLHF. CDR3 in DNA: TGTGCCAGCAGCACTTATAATTCACCCCTCCACTTT.

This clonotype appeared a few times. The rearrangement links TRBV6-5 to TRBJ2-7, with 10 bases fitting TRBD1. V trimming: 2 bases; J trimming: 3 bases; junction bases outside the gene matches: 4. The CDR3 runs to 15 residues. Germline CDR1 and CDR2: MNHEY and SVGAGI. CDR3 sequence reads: CASSYDGTGVYEQYF. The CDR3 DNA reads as TGTGCCAGCAGTTACGACGGGACAGGGGTCTACGAGCAGTACTTC.

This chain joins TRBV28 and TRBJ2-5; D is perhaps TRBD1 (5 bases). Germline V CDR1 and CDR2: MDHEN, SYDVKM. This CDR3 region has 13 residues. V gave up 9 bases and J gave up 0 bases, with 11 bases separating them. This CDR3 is CASEQAHQETQYF. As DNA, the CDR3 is TGTGCCAGTGAACAGGCCCACCAAGAGACCCAGTACTTC.

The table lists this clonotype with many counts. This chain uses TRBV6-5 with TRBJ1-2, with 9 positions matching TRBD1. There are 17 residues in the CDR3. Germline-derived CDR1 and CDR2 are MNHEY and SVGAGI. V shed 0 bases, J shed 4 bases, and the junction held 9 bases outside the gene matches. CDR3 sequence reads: CASSYSRTGVSLYGYTF. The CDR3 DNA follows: TGTGCCAGCAGTTACTCGCGGACAGGGGTGTCACTCTATGGCTACACCTTC.

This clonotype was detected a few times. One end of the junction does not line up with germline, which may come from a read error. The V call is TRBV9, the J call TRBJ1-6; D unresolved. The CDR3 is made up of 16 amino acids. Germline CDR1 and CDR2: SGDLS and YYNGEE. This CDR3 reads CASSTSGSHSGSPPHF. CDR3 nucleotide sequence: TGTGCCAGCAGCACCTCCGGGTCTCACTCGGGTTCACCCCCCCACTTT.

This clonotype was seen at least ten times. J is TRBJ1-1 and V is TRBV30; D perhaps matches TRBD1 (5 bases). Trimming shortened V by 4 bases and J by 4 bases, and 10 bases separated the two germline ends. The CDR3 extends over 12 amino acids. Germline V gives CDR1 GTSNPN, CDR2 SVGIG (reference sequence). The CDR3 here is CAWNDGGTEAFF. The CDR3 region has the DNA TGTGCCTGGAACGATGGGGGCACTGAAGCTTTCTTT.